This entry lists 10 T cell receptor beta chains sequenced from one sample in a study of OX40 agonist ivuxolimab in advanced cancers. The data were produced by immunoSEQ multiplex PCR, yet TCRdb's version contains in-frame clones alone and is incomplete. The table has 65,000 to 85,000 clones, more than 75% seen once. The material was CD4+ or CD8+ T cells sorted from blood, obtained in a trial of the OX40 agonist ivuxolimab. These receptors were collected from an adult with an advanced solid tumor such as melanoma, head and neck, liver or kidney cancer.

The chain uses TRBV19 and TRBJ2-1, with D maybe TRBD1 (6 bases). This CDR3 is built from 13 residues. V dropped 3 bases and J dropped 9 bases, with 12 bases sitting between them. Germline lookup yields CDR1 LNHDA and CDR2 SQIVND (reference sequence). The CDR3 DNA is TGTGCCAGTAGTATCTCAGGGGTTACTGAGCAGTTCTTC. It translates to CASSISGVTEQFF.

V is TRBV27 and J is TRBJ1-1, with TRBD1 as a possible D gene (5 bases). V was trimmed by 8 bases and J by 4 bases, leaving 14 bases between them. This CDR3 comprises 13 residues. CDR1 is MNHEY and CDR2 is SMNVEV in the germline V gene (reference sequence). The CDR3 loop reads CASWAWGGTEAFF. The DNA for the CDR3 is TGTGCCAGCTGGGCTTGGGGGGGCACTGAAGCTTTCTTT.

The rearrangement uses TRBV6-1 and TRBJ1-2, with D perhaps matching TRBD1 (6 bases). The CDR3 extends over 14 amino acids. The V end lost 6 bases, the J end lost 2 bases, and 13 bases lay between the germline ends. The V gene's germline CDR1 is MNHNS and CDR2 SASEGT. CDR3 region: CASSDRFSNYGYTF. Written as DNA, the CDR3 is TGTGCCAGCAGCGACAGGTTTTCAAACTATGGCTACACCTTC.

The chain recombines TRBV2 with TRBJ1-5; tentative D call: TRBD1 (5 bases). The germline V and J ends were trimmed by 3 bases and 4 bases, with 13 bases remaining between them. Germline CDR1 is SNHLY and CDR2 is FYNNEI. CDR3 size: 15 residues. The DNA for the CDR3 is TGTGCCAGCAGTGACAGGGCGACCCCTAATCAGCCCCAGCATTTT. It encodes CASSDRATPNQPQHF. Using reference TRBV2 and TRBJ1-5 for the parts outside the CDR3, the full variable domain is EPEVTQTPSHQVTQMGQEVILRCVPISNHLYFYWYRQILGQKVEFLVSFYNNEISEKSEIFDDQFSVERPDGSNFTLKIRSTKLEDSAMYFCASSDRATPNQPQHFGDGTRLSIL.

The chain carries TRBV12-5 and TRBJ2-1; D ambiguous. Trimming stripped 3 bases from V and 10 bases from J, with 13 bases between. The germline CDR1 and CDR2 sequences are LGHNT and FRNRAP. The CDR3 covers 13 residues. The CDR3 nucleotides are TGTGCTAGTGGTTTTGACACCTTGGGGGAGCAGTTCTTC. This translates into CASGFDTLGEQFF.

CDR3 sequence reads: CASSLAVLAGGQETQYF. In DNA, the CDR3 is TGCGCCAGCAGCTTGGCGGTCCTAGCGGGGGGGCAAGAGACCCAGTACTTC. The chain combines TRBV5-1 with TRBJ2-5; 12 bases align to TRBD2. With 0 bases clipped from V and 2 bases from J, the junction kept 5 bases outside the gene matches. The CDR3 has 17 residues. The germline V gene encodes CDR1 SGHRS and CDR2 YFSETQ.

This chain connects TRBV28 to TRBJ2-3; tentative D call: TRBD1 (5 bases). V dropped 8 bases and J dropped 1 base, with 16 bases sitting between them. Germline CDR1 reads MDHEN; CDR2 reads SYDVKM. CDR3 length equals 15 residues. This CDR3 reads CASGSGSVGTDTQYF. The CDR3 nucleotides are TGTGCCAGCGGGTCAGGGTCAGTCGGCACAGATACGCAGTATTTT.

V usage is TRBV5-1 and J usage is TRBJ2-2; perhaps TRBD1 as D (5 bases). V was trimmed by 1 base and J by 5 bases, leaving 9 bases between them. Germline loops: CDR1 SGHRS, CDR2 YFSETQ. The length of the CDR3 is 14 residues. Here the CDR3 DNA reads TGCGCCAGCAGCTTGAATTCAGGGACCGGGGAGCTGTTTTTT. This encodes CASSLNSGTGELFF.

This rearrangement joins TRBV7-2 to TRBJ1-1; D is possibly TRBD1 (6 bases). Deletions cut 4 bases from V and 1 base from J, with 10 bases between. The V gene's germline CDR1 is SGHTA and CDR2 FQGNSA. This CDR3 is 14 amino acids long. CDR3 protein: CASSWGGRNTEAFF. CDR3 coding DNA: TGTGCCAGCAGCTGGGGGGGGCGGAACACTGAAGCTTTCTTT.

This clone was counted a few times. At one end, the junction sequence differs from germline, possibly due to a read error. J is TRBJ1-2 and V is TRBV19; perhaps TRBD1 as D (5 bases). CDR3 length equals 12 residues. The V gene's germline CDR1 is LNHDA and CDR2 SQIVND (reference sequence). The CDR3 DNA follows: TGTGCCAGTAGTTCCCTCGGGACGACTAGCCGCTTC. Translating it yields CASSSLGTTSRF.